These 20 T cell receptor beta chains were all obtained from the same sample, sequenced in a study of Ad26.COV2.S vaccination and SARS-CoV-2 variants. Sequenced by immunoSEQ multiplex PCR; TCRdb stores in-frame clones only, minus some. The table has about 400,000 clones, over 75% seen once. Noted treatment: about 20 received Ad26.COV2.S at low or high dose, single or two shots; several received placebo; per-sample allocation not given. Sampling was performed 63 days after the first vaccine or placebo injection. Material: peripheral blood, obtained in a trial of Ad26.COV2.S vaccine versus placebo. All receptors derive from a person aged 18-60 years who received the Ad26.COV2.S COVID-19 vaccine or a placebo.

The V call is TRBV6-1, the J call TRBJ1-1; no definite D call. With 3 bases removed from V and 10 bases from J, the gap between germline ends came to 9 bases. This CDR3 is 11 amino acids long. Per the germline V gene, CDR1 is MNHNS and CDR2 is SASEGT. This CDR3 is CASSEWAGAFF. The CDR3, as DNA: TGTGCCAGCAGTGAGTGGGCGGGAGCTTTCTTT.

The genes are TRBV7-9 and TRBJ1-6, with TRBD1 matching over 9 bases. After removal of 11 bases from V and 6 bases from J, the junction contained 8 bases not matched to a gene. CDR1 is SEHNR, CDR2 FQNEAQ, per germline (reference sequence). The CDR3 has 14 residues. The CDR3 sequence: CAGRGQGSNSPLHF. The DNA of the CDR3 is TGTGCCGGACGGGGACAGGGATCTAATTCACCCCTCCACTTT.

The chain uses TRBV28 and TRBJ2-7; 9 positions agree with TRBD2. Germline V gives CDR1 MDHEN, CDR2 SYDVKM. J was trimmed by 6 bases and V by 7 bases; bases with no gene match: 13. The CDR3 sequence is 15 residues long. The CDR3 coding sequence is TGTGCCAGCAACCCCCATCGCGGGAGGGCACTCGAGCAGTACTTC. Translating it yields CASNPHRGRALEQYF.

The gene calls are TRBV5-4 and TRBJ2-5, with 7 bases identical to TRBD2. Per the germline V gene, CDR1 is SGHNT and CDR2 is YYREEE (reference sequence). This CDR3 region has 14 residues. In DNA form, the CDR3 reads TGTGCTGGGAGTAGCGGGCTGATTGGGGAGACCCAGTACTTC. Translation: CAGSSGLIGETQYF. The full variable domain, its missing parts supplied by reference TRBV5-4 and TRBJ2-5, is ETGVTQSPTHLIKTRGQQVTLRCSSQSGHNTVSWYQQALGQGPQFIFQYYREEENGRGNFPPRFSGLQFPNYSSELNVNALELDDSALYLCAGSSGLIGETQYFGPGTRLLVL.

The sample holds one count of this clone. J is TRBJ2-1 and V is TRBV3-1 (or the pseudogene TRBV3-2), with D tentatively TRBD1 (5 bases). V lost 2 bases and J 8 bases, leaving 10 bases between the germline ends. This CDR3 comprises 13 residues. The germline gives CDR1 LGHDT, CDR2 YNNKEL (reference sequence). CDR3 protein: CASSQNFRDEQFF. The CDR3, as DNA: TGTGCCAGCAGCCAAAATTTCAGGGATGAGCAGTTCTTC.

The chain combines TRBV5-5 with TRBJ2-3, with D possibly TRBD2 on 6 matching bases. V dropped 4 bases and J dropped 0 bases, with 21 bases sitting between them. CDR3 length: 18 amino acids. Germline CDR1 SGHKS, CDR2 YYEKEE (reference sequence). Here the CDR3 DNA reads TGTGCCAGCAGCCTGACTAGTCTCTCTCCGCCTAGCACAGATACGCAGTATTTT. This encodes CASSLTSLSPPSTDTQYF.

J is TRBJ1-2 and V is TRBV2; tentatively, D is TRBD1 (6 bases). The germline V and J ends were trimmed by 5 bases and 0 bases, with 7 bases remaining between them. The CDR3 loop spans 13 amino acids. Germline V gene sequence: CDR1 SNHLY, CDR2 FYNNEI. The CDR3 DNA follows: TGTGCCAGCAGTCAGGGGCCTAACTATGGCTACACCTTC. It translates to CASSQGPNYGYTF.

The gene calls are TRBV27 and TRBJ2-7, with 16 bases matching TRBD2. Germline lookup yields CDR1 MNHEY and CDR2 SMNVEV (reference sequence). Losses at the gene ends were 2 bases for V and 2 bases for J; bases not matched to a gene: 9. The CDR3 totals 19 residues. CDR3 protein: CASSLHGTSGRVGTYEQYF. CDR3 bases: TGTGCCAGCAGTTTACACGGGACTAGCGGGAGGGTGGGGACCTACGAGCAGTACTTC.

The gene calls are TRBV4-2 and TRBJ2-2; TRBD1 matches 7 bases. The length of the CDR3 is 15 residues. CDR1 is LGHNA, CDR2 YNFKEQ, per germline. V lost 1 base, J lost 5 bases, and 4 bases stayed unmatched. The CDR3 bases are TGTGCCAGCAGCCAAGGTACAGGGGAGACCGGGGAGCTGTTTTTT. Translation: CASSQGTGETGELFF.

This clone occurred once. The CDR3 coding sequence is TGTGCCAGCAGGCAATCCACAGGGGTTAAGGCCCAGTACTTC. The encoded protein is CASRQSTGVKAQYF. The chain employs TRBV6-6 and TRBJ2-5, with 7 bases lining up with TRBD1. The junction had 13 bases not matched to a gene; V was cut back by 6 bases and J by 9 bases. The CDR3 sequence is 14 residues long. CDR1 and CDR2 (germline): MNHNY, SVGAGI (reference sequence).

The V gene is TRBV9, the J gene TRBJ2-2, with D perhaps TRBD2 (5 bases). This CDR3 region has 13 residues. Between the trimmed V and J ends, which lost 5 bases and 6 bases, there was a span of 11 bases. Germline V gene lookup returns CDR1 SGDLS and CDR2 YYNGEE. The CDR3 protein is CASRLGTPGELFF. The CDR3 DNA is TGTGCCAGCAGACTAGGAACCCCCGGGGAGCTGTTTTTT.

The rearrangement uses TRBV18 and TRBJ1-4; TRBD1 might be the D (5 bases). The CDR3 loop spans 15 amino acids. Germline assignment: CDR1 KGHSH and CDR2 LQKENI. V shed 4 bases and J shed 3 bases, with 12 bases lying between them. The CDR3 region has the DNA TGTGCCAGCTCACTAACGACAGACCCTAATGAAAAACTGTTTTTT. It yields the protein CASSLTTDPNEKLFF.

V and J are TRBV21-1 and TRBJ2-5; the table's D call TRBD2 went unverified against the DNA. TRBV21-1 is a pseudogene locus. This CDR3 has 16 residues. The CDR3 DNA is TGTGCCAGCAGCTCCCCTCGGGATTGCCTCCAAGAGACCCAGTACTTC. Translated, it gives CASSSPRDCLQETQYF.

This chain links TRBV5-4 with TRBJ2-7; D call uncertain. In germline, CDR1 is SGHNT, CDR2 YYREEE (reference sequence). Deletions cut 2 bases from V and 5 bases from J, with 17 bases between. This CDR3 region has 15 residues. The CDR3 loop reads CASSLGEIPTNEQYF. Written as DNA, the CDR3 is TGTGCCAGCAGCTTAGGAGAAATTCCAACCAACGAGCAGTACTTC.

The sample holds one count of this clone. The V call is TRBV5-1, the J call TRBJ2-7; the match to TRBD2 covers 7 bases. The CDR3 covers 13 residues. Looked up from germline, CDR1 is SGHRS and CDR2 is YFSETQ. V dropped 6 bases and J dropped 1; count of bases not matched to a gene: 4. This CDR3 is CASTSGNSYEQYF. CDR3 sequence (DNA): TGCGCCAGCACCAGCGGGAATTCCTACGAGCAGTACTTC.

The CDR3: CAWSPVGATYNEQFF. The CDR3 coding sequence is TGTGCCTGGAGTCCCGTGGGGGCTACCTACAATGAGCAGTTCTTC. V gene TRBV30 combines with J gene TRBJ2-1, with TRBD1 as a possible D gene (6 bases). This CDR3 contains 15 residues. Trimming took off 2 bases at V and 2 bases at J, with 13 bases between the two ends. Germline V gene sequence: CDR1 GTSNPN, CDR2 SVGIG (reference sequence).

The chain links TRBV21-1 to TRBJ1-3; the D call in the table, TRBD1, was not verified against the DNA. TRBV21-1 is assigned pseudogene status. The CDR3 is 16 residues long. Here the CDR3 reads CASSLPRNRAGNTIYF. CDR3 coding DNA: TGTGCCAGCTCCTTGCCTCGGAACAGGGCTGGAAACACCATATATTTT.

CDR3 in DNA: TGTGCCAGCAGCCAGGGGGGTAATGAAGCTTTCTTT. Protein sequence: CASSQGGNEAFF. This chain uses TRBV14 with TRBJ1-1, with TRBD1 as a possible D gene (5 bases). Germline loops: CDR1 SGHDN, CDR2 FVKESK. The CDR3 contains 12 residues. Deletions cut 3 bases from V and 7 bases from J, with 9 bases between.

This clone appeared once. V gene TRBV28 combines with J gene TRBJ2-5; 7 bases are shared with TRBD2. V lost 11 bases and J lost 2; bases outside the gene matches: 17. Germline CDR1 and CDR2: MDHEN and SYDVKM. The CDR3 contains 16 residues. The CDR3 loop is CAEWCLGGAGQETQYF. Written as DNA, the CDR3 is TGTGCCGAATGGTGTCTGGGGGGAGCGGGGCAAGAGACCCAGTACTTC.

This chain connects TRBV28 to TRBJ1-1; D unresolved. This CDR3 comprises 17 residues. The V end was cut by 5 bases, the J end by 10 bases, with 29 bases between. Germline loops: CDR1 MDHEN, CDR2 SYDVKM. The CDR3 here is CASSRFRAAGLLLGAFF. The CDR3 nucleotides are TGTGCCAGCAGTAGATTCCGGGCCGCTGGTCTACTTCTGGGAGCTTTCTTT. Full variable domain (missing parts from reference TRBV28 and TRBJ1-1): DVKVTQSSRYLVKRTGEKVFLECVQDMDHENMFWYRQDPGLGLRLIYFSYDVKMKEKGDIPEGYSVSREKKERFSLILESASTNQTSMYLCASSRFRAAGLLLGAFFGQGTRLTVV.